A selection of T cell receptor beta chains follows, all from one sample in a study of technical replicates of blood from several donors. The table came from immunoSEQ multiplex PCR; TCRdb's copy has only in-frame clones and leaves some out. Of approximately 81,000 clones listed, approximately 96% are singletons. The specimen was T cells isolated from PBMCs. These receptors originate from a human donor in good health. The CDR3 runs from the conserved cysteine through the conserved F or W. A D gene is named only where the DNA matches it firmly. Clone size is not always given. Where it is, it says once, few, many or a class for expanded clones.

v_call: TRBV19
clone_size: .
j_call: TRBJ1-2
d_call: .
cdr3_nt: TGTGCCAGTAGCCCGGGACTGGATGGCTACACCTTC
cdr3_aa: CASSPGLDGYTF

v_call: TRBV27
clone_size: .
j_call: TRBJ2-3
d_call: .
cdr3_nt: TGTGCCAGCAGTCCACAGGGGAGGCGGACAGATACGCAGTATTTT
cdr3_aa: CASSPQGRRTDTQYF

v_call: TRBV5-5
clone_size: .
j_call: TRBJ2-1
d_call: TRBD2
cdr3_nt: TGTGCCAGCAGACCACAGTTTAGCGGGATTCCCTTCGATGAGCAGTTCTTC
cdr3_aa: CASRPQFSGIPFDEQFF

v_call: TRBV6-5
clone_size: .
j_call: TRBJ2-2
d_call: TRBD2
cdr3_nt: TGTGCCAGCAGTTGGACTAGCGGGAGTACCGGGGAGCTGTTTTTT
cdr3_aa: CASSWTSGSTGELFF

v_call: TRBV7-2
clone_size: .
j_call: TRBJ1-4
d_call: .
cdr3_nt: TGTGCCAGCAGCTCGACCATTCAGGGTTCGGAAAAACTGTTTTTT
cdr3_aa: CASSSTIQGSEKLFF

v_call: TRBV19
clone_size: .
j_call: TRBJ1-1
d_call: .
cdr3_nt: TGTGCCAGTAGTAAACAGGGCCCTGAAGCTTTCTTT
cdr3_aa: CASSKQGPEAFF

v_call: TRBV19
clone_size: .
j_call: TRBJ2-7
d_call: TRBD1
cdr3_nt: TGTGCCAGTAGTATCCGGGACAGAGTCTACGAGCAGTACTTC
cdr3_aa: CASSIRDRVYEQYF

v_call: TRBV6-5
clone_size: .
j_call: TRBJ2-7
d_call: TRBD1
cdr3_nt: TGTGCCAGCGTAGGGACAGGGAACTACGAGCAGTACTTC
cdr3_aa: CASVGTGNYEQYF

v_call: TRBV30
clone_size: .
j_call: TRBJ1-6
d_call: .
cdr3_nt: TGTGCCTGGTCCAGGGGAAATTCACCCCTCCACTTT
cdr3_aa: CAWSRGNSPLHF

v_call: TRBV6-1
clone_size: .
j_call: TRBJ1-2
d_call: .
cdr3_nt: TGTGCCAGCAGTTTTGACGGGGCTAACTATGGCTACACCTTC
cdr3_aa: CASSFDGANYGYTF

v_call: TRBV7-3
clone_size: .
j_call: TRBJ1-1
d_call: .
cdr3_nt: TGTGCCAGCAGCTCTCTAGTGCACACTGAAGCTTTCTTT
cdr3_aa: CASSSLVHTEAFF

v_call: TRBV7-3
clone_size: .
j_call: TRBJ2-1
d_call: .
cdr3_nt: TGTGCCAGCACCGTCCTAGGGGCGAATGAGCAGTTCTTC
cdr3_aa: CASTVLGANEQFF

v_call: TRBV6-5
clone_size: .
j_call: TRBJ1-4
d_call: .
cdr3_nt: TGTGCCAGCCGCTTAGATGGGGGCAATGAAAAACTGTTTTTT
cdr3_aa: CASRLDGGNEKLFF

v_call: TRBV27
clone_size: .
j_call: TRBJ2-7
d_call: TRBD1
cdr3_nt: TGTGCCAGCAGTATTTGGACAGGTTCTTCCTACGAGCAGTACTTC
cdr3_aa: CASSIWTGSSYEQYF

v_call: TRBV6-5
clone_size: .
j_call: TRBJ2-3
d_call: .
cdr3_nt: TGTGCCAGCAGTTACTCGAGAGCTCCCATTGAGCAGTATTTT
cdr3_aa: CASSYSRAPIEQYF

v_call: TRBV4-2
clone_size: .
j_call: TRBJ2-7
d_call: .
cdr3_nt: TGTGCCAGCAGCCAACCCGGGACTTCCCTATCTGAGCAGTACTTC
cdr3_aa: CASSQPGTSLSEQYF

v_call: TRBV27
clone_size: .
j_call: TRBJ2-7
d_call: .
cdr3_nt: TGTGCCAGCAGTAATAGACTAGTAGGGAACTACGAGCAGTACTTC
cdr3_aa: CASSNRLVGNYEQYF

v_call: TRBV19
clone_size: .
j_call: TRBJ2-5
d_call: TRBD2
cdr3_nt: TGTGCCAGTAGTATAGGAGGGACTAATGAAGAGACCCAGTACTTC
cdr3_aa: CASSIGGTNEETQYF

v_call: TRBV19
clone_size: .
j_call: TRBJ1-2
d_call: TRBD1
cdr3_nt: TGTGCCAGTAGTAAGGACAGGGAGTATGGCTACACCTTC
cdr3_aa: CASSKDREYGYTF

v_call: TRBV4-3
clone_size: .
j_call: TRBJ2-7
d_call: TRBD2
cdr3_nt: TGCGCCAGCAGCCAAGGGACTAGCGGGAACTACGAGCAGTACTTC
cdr3_aa: CASSQGTSGNYEQYF

v_call: TRBV6-5
clone_size: .
j_call: TRBJ1-5
d_call: TRBD1
cdr3_nt: TGTGCCAGCAGTAGCATCAGGGGGAATCAGCCCCAGCATTTT
cdr3_aa: CASSSIRGNQPQHF

v_call: TRBV19
clone_size: .
j_call: TRBJ2-1
d_call: TRBD2
cdr3_nt: TGTGCCAGTAGTATAGGCCCGGGAGGGCCCCCTGAGCAGTTCTTC
cdr3_aa: CASSIGPGGPPEQFF

v_call: TRBV11-3
clone_size: .
j_call: TRBJ1-1
d_call: TRBD1
cdr3_nt: TGTGCCAGCAAACAGGGGGCAACTGAAGCTTTCTTT
cdr3_aa: CASKQGATEAFF

v_call: TRBV19
clone_size: .
j_call: TRBJ2-2
d_call: TRBD1
cdr3_nt: TGTGCCAGCTCATTCTCAGGGGGCGTAACCGGGGAGCTGTTTTTT
cdr3_aa: CASSFSGGVTGELFF

v_call: TRBV7-8
clone_size: .
j_call: TRBJ1-1
d_call: TRBD1
cdr3_nt: TGTGCCAGCAGCCAGGGGACAGGGGGTATGAACACTGAAGCTTTCTTT
cdr3_aa: CASSQGTGGMNTEAFF

v_call: TRBV19
clone_size: .
j_call: TRBJ1-3
d_call: .
cdr3_nt: TGTGCCAGTAGTCAGTACGGGGGCTCTGGAAACACCATATATTTT
cdr3_aa: CASSQYGGSGNTIYF

v_call: TRBV21-1
clone_size: .
j_call: TRBJ2-5
d_call: .
cdr3_nt: TGTGCCAGCAGCAAAGCGGGGACAGGGGTGGATTTTCAAGAGACCCAGTACTTC
cdr3_aa: CASSKAGTGVDFQETQYF

v_call: TRBV18
clone_size: .
j_call: TRBJ2-2
d_call: .
cdr3_nt: TGTGCCAGCTCACCACTCCAGGGTGCCGGCGGGGAGCTGTTTTTT
cdr3_aa: CASSPLQGAGGELFF

v_call: TRBV4-2
clone_size: .
j_call: TRBJ1-1
d_call: .
cdr3_nt: TGTGCCAGCAGCCCGGGCCTAGGGGACACTGAAGCTTTCTTT
cdr3_aa: CASSPGLGDTEAFF

v_call: TRBV7-3
clone_size: .
j_call: TRBJ1-3
d_call: TRBD1
cdr3_nt: TGTGCCAGCAGCACGACAGGGGGCATTGGAAACACCATATATTTT
cdr3_aa: CASSTTGGIGNTIYF

v_call: TRBV19
clone_size: .
j_call: TRBJ1-2
d_call: .
cdr3_nt: TGTGCCAGTAGTATTGCGGCGTCTCCGGGCTACACCTTC
cdr3_aa: CASSIAASPGYTF

v_call: TRBV19
clone_size: .
j_call: TRBJ1-1
d_call: .
cdr3_nt: TGTGCCAGTAGTATACCGACAAACCTAGAAGCTTTCTTT
cdr3_aa: CASSIPTNLEAFF

v_call: TRBV7-9
clone_size: .
j_call: TRBJ2-1
d_call: TRBD2
cdr3_nt: TGTGCCAGCAGCTGGCCTTTCAGCGGGAGGGGATCGGTTGAGCAGTTCTTC
cdr3_aa: CASSWPFSGRGSVEQFF

v_call: TRBV27
clone_size: once
j_call: TRBJ1-1
d_call: .
cdr3_nt: TGTGCCAGCAGTGTGTCAGGGAACACTGAAGCTTTCTTT
cdr3_aa: CASSVSGNTEAFF

v_call: TRBV25-1
clone_size: .
j_call: TRBJ1-1
d_call: TRBD1
cdr3_nt: TGTGCCAGCAGTGGACAGGGGAACACTGAAGCTTTCTTT
cdr3_aa: CASSGQGNTEAFF